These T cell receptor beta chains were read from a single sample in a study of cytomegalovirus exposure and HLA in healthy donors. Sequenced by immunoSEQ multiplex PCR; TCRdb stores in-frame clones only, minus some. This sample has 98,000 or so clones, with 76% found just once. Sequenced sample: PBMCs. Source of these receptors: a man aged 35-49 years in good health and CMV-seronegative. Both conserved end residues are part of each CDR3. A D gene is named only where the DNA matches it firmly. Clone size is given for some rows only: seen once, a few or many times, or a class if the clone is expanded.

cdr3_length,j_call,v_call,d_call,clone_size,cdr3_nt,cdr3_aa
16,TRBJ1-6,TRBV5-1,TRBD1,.,TGCGCCAGCAGCCCAGTACCGGGACAGGGGAATTCACCCCTCCACTTT,CASSPVPGQGNSPLHF
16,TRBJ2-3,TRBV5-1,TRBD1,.,TGCGCCAGCAGCCTATGGACAGGGCTTCAAGCAGATACGCAGTATTTT,CASSLWTGLQADTQYF
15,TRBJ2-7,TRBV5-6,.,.,TGTGCCAGCAGCTTCCGATCCGGGAGCAGCTACGAACAGTACTTC,CASSFRSGSSYEQYF
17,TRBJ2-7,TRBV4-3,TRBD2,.,TGCGCCAGCAGCCAATCCGCTGGTGCGGGGGTCTCCTACGAGCAGTACTTC,CASSQSAGAGVSYEQYF
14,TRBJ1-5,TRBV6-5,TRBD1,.,TGTGCCAGCACCGGGACAGGGGGTCATCAGCCCCAGCATTTT,CASTGTGGHQPQHF
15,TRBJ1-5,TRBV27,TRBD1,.,TGTGCCAGCAGAACAGGGGGCAGGAGCAATCAGCCCCAGCATTTT,CASRTGGRSNQPQHF
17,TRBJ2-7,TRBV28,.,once,TGTGCCAGCAGTTTGGGGCCCGACGAAGGAAGCTCCTACGAGCAGTACTTC,CASSLGPDEGSSYEQYF
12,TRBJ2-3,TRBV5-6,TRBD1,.,TGTGCCAGCAGCGCGACAGGGGGTACGCAGTATTTT,CASSATGGTQYF
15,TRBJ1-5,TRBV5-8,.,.,TGTGCCAGCAGCTTGTTTCGGGGTGGTTGGCAGCCCCAGCATTTT,CASSLFRGGWQPQHF
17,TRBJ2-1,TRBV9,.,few,TGTGCCAGCAGCGTAGAATCCTTTGTCGGGGCCTACAATGAGCAGTTCTTC,CASSVESFVGAYNEQFF
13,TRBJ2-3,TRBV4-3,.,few,TGCGCCAGCAGCCAAGATTACTTAGATACGCAGTATTTT,CASSQDYLDTQYF
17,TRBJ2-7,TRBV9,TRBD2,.,TGTGCCAGCAGCTCGGGGACTAGCGGGAGTGGGGCCTACGAGCAGTACTTC,CASSSGTSGSGAYEQYF
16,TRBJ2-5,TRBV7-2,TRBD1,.,TGTGCCAGCAGCCGGAGACAGGGGGCGCGGGGCGAGACCCAGTACTTC,CASSRRQGARGETQYF
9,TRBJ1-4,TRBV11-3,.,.,TGTGCCTCCCTCGGAAAACTGTTTTTT,CASLGKLFF
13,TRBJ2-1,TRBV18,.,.,TGTGCCAGCTCCCCAGGGGGGTACAATGAGCAGTTCTTC,CASSPGGYNEQFF
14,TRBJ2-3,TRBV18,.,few,TGTGCCAGCTCACCTACAAGCGTCCCACGTACGCAGTATTTT,CASSPTSVPRTQYF
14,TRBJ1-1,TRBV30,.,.,TGTGCCTGGAAGGGTGGAGGGAGTAACACTGAAGCTTTCTTT,CAWKGGGSNTEAFF
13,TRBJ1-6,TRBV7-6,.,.,TGTGCCAGCAGCTCGGGGGGGGGTTCACCCCTCCACTTT,CASSSGGGSPLHF
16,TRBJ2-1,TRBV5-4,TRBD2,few,TGTGCCAGCAGCCAAGATACGGGGGGGTCCTACAATGAGCAGTTCTTC,CASSQDTGGSYNEQFF
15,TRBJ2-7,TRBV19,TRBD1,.,TGTGCCAGTAGTCGGGACAGGGTGAGTGGAGACGAGCAGTACTTC,CASSRDRVSGDEQYF
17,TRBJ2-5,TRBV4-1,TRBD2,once,TGCGCCAGCAGCCATTTTAGCGGGGGAATCTACCAAGAGACCCAGTACTTC,CASSHFSGGIYQETQYF
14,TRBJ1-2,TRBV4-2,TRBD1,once,TGTGCCAGCAGCCAAGTACAGGGGTTCTATGGCTACACCTTC,CASSQVQGFYGYTF
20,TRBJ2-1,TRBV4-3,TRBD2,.,TGCGCCAGCAGCCAAGATCCTTCGCCCGGCGGGAGGGGGTCCTACAATGAGCAGTTCTTC,CASSQDPSPGGRGSYNEQFF
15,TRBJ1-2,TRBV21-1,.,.,TGTGCCAGCAGCAAAGCGCTGTGTGCGGACTATGGCTACACCTTC,CASSKALCADYGYTF
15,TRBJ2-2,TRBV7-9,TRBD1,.,TGTGCCAGCAGTGAGGGGGCCCCTAACACCGGGGAGCTGTTTTTT,CASSEGAPNTGELFF
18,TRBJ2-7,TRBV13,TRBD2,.,TGTGCCAGCAGCGCTTCCGGGACTAGCGGGAGGGTAGTCTACGAGCAGTACTTC,CASSASGTSGRVVYEQYF
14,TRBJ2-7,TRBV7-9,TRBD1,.,TGTTCCAGCAGCTACGGGACAGCCCAAGGCGAGCAGTACTTC,CSSSYGTAQGEQYF
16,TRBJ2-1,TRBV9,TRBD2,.,TGTGCCAGCAGCCCCCCCGGACTAGTTCGGGCCAATGAGCAGTTCTTC,CASSPPGLVRANEQFF
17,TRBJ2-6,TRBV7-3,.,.,TGTGCCAGCAGCTTAAACCCCAGGGCGTCTGGGGCCAACGTCCTGACTTTC,CASSLNPRASGANVLTF
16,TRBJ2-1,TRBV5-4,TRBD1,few,TGTGCCAGCAGCTTGGGAGGGACAGGGGTTTTGCATGAGCAGTTCTTC,CASSLGGTGVLHEQFF
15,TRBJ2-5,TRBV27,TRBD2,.,TGTGCCAGCAGTTCGAGCGGGAGGTCTAAAGAGACCCAGTACTTC,CASSSSGRSKETQYF
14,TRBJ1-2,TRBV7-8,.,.,TGTGCCAGCAGCCTGATGACAGGAACGTATGGCTACACCTTC,CASSLMTGTYGYTF
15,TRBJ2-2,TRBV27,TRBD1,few,TGTGCCAGCAGTCACCGGGACAGGTCCACCGGGGAGCTGTTTTTT,CASSHRDRSTGELFF
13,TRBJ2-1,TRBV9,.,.,TGTGCCAGCAGCATCCTACAGTCGGATGAGCAGTTCTTC,CASSILQSDEQFF
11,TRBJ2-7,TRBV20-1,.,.,TGCAGTGCGAACAGGGATTACGAGCAGTACTTC,CSANRDYEQYF
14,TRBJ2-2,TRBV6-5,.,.,TGTGCCAGCAGTTACACAACATTTACCGGGGAGCTGTTTTTT,CASSYTTFTGELFF
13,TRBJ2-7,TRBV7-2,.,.,TGTGCCAGCAGCTTACGAAGCCTCTACGAGCAGTACTTC,CASSLRSLYEQYF
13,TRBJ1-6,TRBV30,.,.,TGTGCCTGGGCGGGGGGCAAGGATTCACCCCTCCACTTT,CAWAGGKDSPLHF
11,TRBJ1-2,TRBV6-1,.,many,TGTGCCAGCCGAGGTCTGAATGGCTACACCTTC,CASRGLNGYTF
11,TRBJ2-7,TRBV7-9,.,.,TGTGCCAGCAGCTTAGAAGGGGAACGGTACTTC,CASSLEGERYF
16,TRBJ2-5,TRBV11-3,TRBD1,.,TGTGCCAGCAGCTTAGGGGGGGCAGGGGGCGGGAAGACCCAGTACTTC,CASSLGGAGGGKTQYF
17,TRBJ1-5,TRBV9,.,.,TGTGCCAGCAGCGCCGAGTCGGGTTCTATGAGCAATCAGCCCCAGCATTTT,CASSAESGSMSNQPQHF